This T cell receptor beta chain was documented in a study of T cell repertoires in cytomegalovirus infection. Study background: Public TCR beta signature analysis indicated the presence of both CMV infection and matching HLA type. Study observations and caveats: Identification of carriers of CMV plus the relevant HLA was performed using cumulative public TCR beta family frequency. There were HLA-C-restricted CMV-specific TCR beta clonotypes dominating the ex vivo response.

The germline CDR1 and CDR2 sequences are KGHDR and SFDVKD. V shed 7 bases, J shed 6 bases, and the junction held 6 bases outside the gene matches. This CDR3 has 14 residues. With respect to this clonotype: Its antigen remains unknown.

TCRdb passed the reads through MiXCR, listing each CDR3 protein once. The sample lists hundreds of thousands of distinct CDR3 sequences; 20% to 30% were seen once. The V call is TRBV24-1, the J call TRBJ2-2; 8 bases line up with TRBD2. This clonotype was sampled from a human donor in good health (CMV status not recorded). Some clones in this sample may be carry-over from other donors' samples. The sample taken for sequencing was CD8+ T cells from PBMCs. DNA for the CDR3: TGTGCCACCAGACCAGCGGGGGAGGCCGGGGAGCTGTTTTTT. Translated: CATRPAGEAGELFF.